These 24 T cell receptor beta chains originate from one sample sequenced in a study of blood T cells in healthy people across ages. Sample-barcoded 5' priming and a J-beta primer mix drove a second PCR of 7 to 11 cycles. Using its own MiXCR run on the 5' RACE reads, TCRdb lists one record per CDR3 protein. Of approximately 780,000 distinct CDR3 sequences in the sample, more than 25% were seen once. These data also formed part of another study, on T cells of mothers and their children.

The material sequenced was blood. The receptors stem from a boy younger than 18 in good health.

The V and J genes are TRBV5-1 and TRBJ2-1, with TRBD1 matching over 8 bases. CDR3 length: 17 amino acids. V lost 1 base to trimming and J lost 3 bases; unmatched junction nucleotides: 9. In germline, CDR1 is SGHRS, CDR2 YFSETQ. The CDR3 sequence is CASSLLGAGGGYNEQFF. The CDR3 DNA sequence: TGCGCCAGCAGCTTGCTGGGGGCAGGGGGCGGCTACAATGAGCAGTTCTTC.

J is TRBJ2-7 and V is TRBV11-2; unclear D gene. Germline CDR1 SGHAT, CDR2 FQNNGV. CDR3 length equals 12 residues. V gave up 5 bases and J gave up 2 bases, with 7 bases separating them. Here the CDR3 reads CASSRFTYEQYF. CDR3 nucleotides: TGTGCCAGCAGCCGATTCACCTACGAGCAGTACTTC.

About this clonotype: The junction differs from germline at one of its ends, possibly a read error. The CDR3 DNA sequence: TGTGCCAGCAGATGGCGGGCCAAAAACATTCAGTACTTT. Its protein is CASRWRAKNIQYF. The rearrangement uses TRBV6-1 and TRBJ2-4, with D maybe TRBD2 (5 bases). The CDR3 runs 13 residues. CDR1 and CDR2 (germline): MNHNS, SASEGT.

There are a few counts of this clonotype. The V and J genes are TRBV20-1 and TRBJ2-3; possible D gene TRBD1, 6 bases. CDR3 size: 15 residues. Trimming removed 0 bases from V and 2 bases from J, with 12 bases in between. CDR1 is DFQATT, CDR2 SNEGSKA, per germline (reference sequence). The CDR3: CSARDGTSSTDTQYF. For the CDR3, the DNA is TGCAGTGCTAGAGACGGGACATCATCCACAGATACGCAGTATTTT.

This clonotype occurred a few times. The chain joins TRBV7-2 to TRBJ1-2, with D tentatively TRBD1 (5 bases). The CDR3 is made up of 16 amino acids. CDR1 and CDR2 (germline): SGHTA, FQGNSA. V was shortened by 1 base and J by 8 bases, with 20 bases between the two germline ends. The CDR3 loop is CASSLGGTTVGKGYTF. CDR3 nucleotides: TGTGCCAGCAGCTTAGGGGGGACCACTGTAGGTAAAGGCTACACCTTC.

This clonotype has a handful of counts. V is TRBV5-1 and J is TRBJ2-6; D perhaps matches TRBD1 (6 bases). The germline V gene encodes CDR1 SGHRS and CDR2 YFSETQ. Trimming cost V 4 bases and J 4 bases, with 12 bases left between them. The CDR3 consists of 15 residues. The CDR3 region is CASSPQGQGANVLTF. The CDR3 DNA reads as TGCGCCAGCAGCCCGCAGGGGCAAGGGGCCAACGTCCTGACTTTC.

CDR3 bases: TGCAGTGCGAGAAGAGGGGGCCCCGATCAGCCCCAGCATTTT. It translates to CSARRGGPDQPQHF. The V gene is TRBV20-1, the J gene TRBJ1-5; TRBD1 matches 7 bases. This CDR3 is built from 14 residues. Germline CDR1 and CDR2: DFQATT and SNEGSKA (reference sequence). V lost 6 bases to trimming and J lost 5 bases; unmatched junction nucleotides: 10.

This chain joins TRBV19 and TRBJ1-2; D is perhaps TRBD1 (6 bases). V was pared by 9 bases and J by 2 bases, with 13 bases between. CDR1 LNHDA and CDR2 SQIVND come from the germline V gene (reference sequence). The CDR3 length is 13 residues. The DNA for the CDR3 is TGTGCCAGCAGCTGGGGGCCCAACTATGGCTACACCTTC. Translated, it gives CASSWGPNYGYTF.

This clonotype was seen once. The rearrangement links TRBV6-5 to TRBJ2-5; TRBD2 matches at 7 bases. The junction had 4 bases not matched to a gene; V was cut back by 5 bases and J by 4 bases. This CDR3 is 13 amino acids long. The germline gives CDR1 MNHEY, CDR2 SVGAGI. The CDR3 DNA follows: TGTGCCAGCAGTAGACTAGCTGTAGAGACCCAGTACTTC. It yields the protein CASSRLAVETQYF.

The rearrangement links TRBV6-5 to TRBJ1-2; TRBD1 agrees at 9 bases. The germline V gene encodes CDR1 MNHEY and CDR2 SVGAGI. The CDR3 loop spans 15 amino acids. The ends lost 9 bases at V and 4 bases at J; junction bases unmatched: 12. The CDR3 region is CASSRDRELSYGYTF. CDR3 bases: TGTGCCAGTTCCCGGGACAGGGAACTATCCTATGGCTACACCTTC.

This clonotype has only a few counts. This sequence joins TRBV20-1 and TRBJ2-7; no clear D. Trimming cost V 3 bases and J 2 bases, with 8 bases left between them. The CDR3 has 12 amino acids. Germline V gene lookup returns CDR1 DFQATT and CDR2 SNEGSKA (reference sequence). CDR3 bases: TGCAGTGCTAGCCCGGAGACCTACGAGCAGTACTTC. This encodes CSASPETYEQYF.

The sample holds one count of this clonotype. The rearrangement links TRBV14 to TRBJ2-2, with D possibly being TRBD2 (5 bases). The CDR3 has 16 amino acids. V lost 1 base and J lost 5, with 14 bases in between. The germline gives CDR1 SGHDN, CDR2 FVKESK. The CDR3 is CASSQGVGIGTGELFF. CDR3 coding DNA: TGTGCCAGCAGCCAAGGGGTCGGGATTGGGACCGGGGAGCTGTTTTTT.

The V gene is TRBV7-6, the J gene TRBJ1-1; tentatively, D is TRBD1 (5 bases). The CDR3 totals 16 residues. The germline CDR1 and CDR2 sequences are SGHVS and FNYEAQ. The V end was cut by 0 bases, the J end by 6 bases, with 17 bases between. CDR3 in DNA: TGTGCCAGCAGCTTAGCTTCGGTGGGCGGAGGGGCTGAAGCTTTCTTT. The encoded protein is CASSLASVGGGAEAFF.

The chain has TRBV6-1 and TRBJ2-1; 14 bases fit TRBD2. The CDR3 length is 18 residues. CDR1 and CDR2 from the germline V gene are MNHNS and SASEGT. Trimming at V came to 1 base and at J to 4 bases, leaving 6 bases not matched to a gene. Here the CDR3 reads CASSEGGLAGGWYNEQFF. Written as DNA, the CDR3 is TGTGCCAGCAGTGAAGGAGGACTAGCGGGGGGCTGGTACAATGAGCAGTTCTTC.

The rearrangement joins TRBV2 to TRBJ1-2; 7 bases align to TRBD1. The CDR3 totals 13 residues. V shed 3 bases and J 8 bases; nucleotides not matched to a gene: 6. Germline V CDR1 and CDR2: SNHLY, FYNNEI. In DNA, the CDR3 is TGTGCCAGCAGTGAGACAGGGATAGGGGGCTACACCTTC. Amino acid sequence: CASSETGIGGYTF. Full variable domain (missing parts from reference TRBV2 and TRBJ1-2): EPEVTQTPSHQVTQMGQEVILRCVPISNHLYFYWYRQILGQKVEFLVSFYNNEISEKSEIFDDQFSVERPDGSNFTLKIRSTKLEDSAMYFCASSETGIGGYTFGSGTRLTVV.

The table lists this clonotype with a few counts. This chain's CDR3 is CASSLLPRTIGTEAFF. DNA of the CDR3: TGTGCCAGCAGCTTACTGCCCAGGACAATTGGGACTGAAGCTTTCTTT. The rearrangement links TRBV7-3 to TRBJ1-1, with a weak D call TRBD1 (5 bases). Trimming cost V 2 bases and J 5 bases, with 18 bases left between them. CDR1 SGHTA and CDR2 FQGTGA come from the germline V gene. This CDR3 contains 16 residues. The full variable domain, its missing parts supplied by reference TRBV7-3 and TRBJ1-1, is GAGVSQTPSNKVTEKGKYVELRCDPISGHTALYWYRQSLGQGPEFLIYFQGTGAADDSGLPNDRFFAVRPEGSVSTLKIQRTERGDSAVYLCASSLLPRTIGTEAFFGQGTRLTVV.

CDR3 amino acids: CASRAGTENSGNTIYF. DNA for the CDR3: TGTGCCAGCAGAGCCGGGACAGAGAACTCTGGAAACACCATATATTTT. The chain uses TRBV7-9 and TRBJ1-3; 7 bases agree with TRBD1. The trim removed 6 bases at V and 0 bases at J, leaving 8 bases unmatched. Germline V gene lookup returns CDR1 SEHNR and CDR2 FQNEAQ (reference sequence). This CDR3 comprises 16 residues.

The gene calls are TRBV14 and TRBJ1-2, with 12 bases lining up with TRBD1. This CDR3 is built from 16 residues. Per the germline V gene, CDR1 is SGHDN and CDR2 is FVKESK. The junction had 4 bases not matched to a gene; V was cut back by 1 base and J by 4 bases. This CDR3 reads CASSQGGTGGFYGYTF. The CDR3 bases are TGTGCCAGCAGCCAAGGAGGGACAGGGGGCTTCTATGGCTACACCTTC.

This clonotype was seen a handful of times. The chain is built from TRBV9 and TRBJ2-3; D gene uncertain. This CDR3 has 15 amino acids. V lost 2 bases, J lost 4 bases, and 14 bases lay in between. CDR1 SGDLS and CDR2 YYNGEE come from the germline V gene. In DNA form, the CDR3 reads TGTGCCAGCAGCGTCCTCTCTACTCTTCCAGATACGCAGTATTTT. Translating it yields CASSVLSTLPDTQYF.

The genes are TRBV7-9 and TRBJ1-2; possible D gene TRBD1, 6 bases. This CDR3 spans 16 amino acids. V was cut by 1 base and J by 0 bases, with 12 bases left in between. CDR1 is SEHNR and CDR2 is FQNEAQ in the germline V gene (reference sequence). DNA of the CDR3: TGTGCCAGCAGCTTAGGGGACAACCTAGCTAACTATGGCTACACCTTC. This encodes CASSLGDNLANYGYTF.

In this sample, this clonotype turned up many times. At one boundary the junction diverges from the germline segment, which might be a read error. The V gene is TRBV5-1, the J gene TRBJ2-5; tentatively, D is TRBD1 (6 bases). Germline CDR1 reads SGHRS; CDR2 reads YFSETQ. The CDR3 is made up of 14 amino acids. CDR3 residues: CASSLGQYQETQYF. For the CDR3, the DNA is TGTGCCAGCAGTCTCGGACAGTACCAAGAGACCCAGTACTTC.

In this sample, this clonotype turned up a few times. The chain recombines TRBV7-6 with TRBJ1-1; TRBD1 aligns across 7 bases. The trim removed 4 bases at V and 0 bases at J, leaving 14 bases unmatched. This CDR3 contains 18 residues. From germline, CDR1 is SGHVS and CDR2 FNYEAQ. CDR3 in DNA: TGTGCCAGCAGCTCCGGAGGGACAGTCCCCAACATGAACACTGAAGCTTTCTTT. It encodes CASSSGGTVPNMNTEAFF.

This clonotype was observed a few times. The chain recombines TRBV25-1 with TRBJ1-4; D remains unclear. The CDR3 runs to 13 residues. The V gene's germline CDR1 is MGHDK and CDR2 SYGVNS. V gave up 5 bases and J gave up 3 bases, with 7 bases separating them. As DNA, the CDR3 is TGTGCCAGCAGTATCAGCCCTAATGAAAAACTGTTTTTT. Protein: CASSISPNEKLFF.

The chain uses TRBV7-7 and TRBJ2-5, with 9 bases aligning to TRBD1. CDR1 is SSHAT and CDR2 is FNYEAQ in the germline V gene (reference sequence). CDR3 length: 14 residues. The junction had 5 bases not matched to a gene; V was cut back by 5 bases and J by 4 bases. The CDR3 DNA sequence: TGTGCCAGCAGCATAGGGACAGGGCCAGAGACCCAGTACTTC. Its translation is CASSIGTGPETQYF.